The clone carrying this T cell receptor (beta chain) has a handful of counts. The antigen remains undetermined. The data are from a study of response to subunit inactivated influenza vaccine. Study results and limitations: T cells newly recruited by each seasonal influenza vaccination are few, the authors suggested.

Each CDR3 protein gets one entry after TCRdb re-called the RT-PCR reads with MiXCR. The sample includes around 790,000 distinct CDR3 sequences, approximately 21% of them seen just once. Looked up from germline, CDR1 is DFQATT and CDR2 is SNEGSKA (reference sequence). This CDR3 contains 13 residues. V lost 3 bases, J lost 4 bases, and 6 bases stayed unmatched. The receptor was isolated from a man aged 50 to 59 who received an inactivated influenza vaccine. This rearrangement joins TRBV20-1 to TRBJ2-7, with 7 positions matching TRBD2. The sequenced sample was PBMCs from blood, obtained around 5 days after vaccination. The chain's CDR3 is CSARTSPVYEQYF. CDR3 bases: TGCAGTGCTAGGACTAGCCCTGTTTACGAGCAGTACTTC.